Listed below are T cell receptor beta chains from one sample, sequenced in a study of T cells in Graves' hyperthyroidism and ophthalmopathy. TCRdb re-called the multiplex PCR reads through MiXCR, storing one row per CDR3 protein. The table lists approximately 590,000 distinct CDR3 sequences, around a sixth of them singletons. The sequenced material came from blood. These receptors were obtained from a woman aged 30 to 39 with Graves' hyperthyroidism. CDR3s include the opening cysteine and the closing phenylalanine or tryptophan. A D gene is named only where the DNA matches it firmly. Rows may omit the clone size; those that give it use once, few, many or a size class.

>TRBJ2-1|.|TRBV7-3|many|15
TGTGCCAGCAGCCCGACCGGGACCCCCTACAATGAGCAGTTCTTC
CASSPTGTPYNEQFF
>TRBJ2-4|.|TRBV6-1|.|12
TGTGCCATCCAGGGGAAGGGAGACATTCAGTACTTC
CAIQGKGDIQYF
>TRBJ2-1|TRBD2|TRBV4-1|.|15
TGCGCCAGCAGCCACCGGGAGGGCTGGAAGGGTGAGCAGTTCTTC
CASSHREGWKGEQFF
>TRBJ2-2|.|TRBV19|few|12
TGTGCCAGTAGTAGTTCTTTGGGGGAGCTGTTTTTT
CASSSSLGELFF
>TRBJ2-5|TRBD2|TRBV20-1|many|18
TGCAGTGCTGGCCCGGGACTAGCGGGAGTGGGGTACCAAGAGACCCAGTACTTC
CSAGPGLAGVGYQETQYF
>TRBJ1-1|.|TRBV29-1|few|15
TGCAGCGTTGAAGATCGTCGCAGGGGAAACACTGAAGCTTTCTTT
CSVEDRRRGNTEAFF
>TRBJ2-7|TRBD2|TRBV9|once|14
TGTGCCAGCAGCGCCTCGAGCGGGAGCCACGAGCAGTACTTC
CASSASSGSHEQYF
>TRBJ1-2|TRBD1|TRBV5-1|many|14
TGCGCCAGCAGCGCACGTACAGGGGGATATGGCTACACCTTC
CASSARTGGYGYTF
>TRBJ2-2|.|TRBV28|.|15
TGTGCCAGCAGTTTTCAGGCCTTAGACACCGGGGAGCTGTTTTTT
CASSFQALDTGELFF
>TRBJ2-1|TRBD2|TRBV20-1|many|14
TGCAGTGCTCGTCCGGGACTAGGCGACGATGAGCAGTTCTTC
CSARPGLGDDEQFF
>TRBJ2-1|.|TRBV12-3/TRBV12-4|.|15
TGTGCCAGCAGTTTACGGAACAGCTCCTACAATGAGCAGTTCTTC
CASSLRNSSYNEQFF
>TRBJ1-2|.|TRBV15|.|15
TGTGCCACCAGCAGAGATCTCGCGGGGGTCTATGGCTACACCTTC
CATSRDLAGVYGYTF
>TRBJ2-1|.|TRBV5-1|many|13
TGCGCCAGCAGCTTGCCCGGCAGGTTTGAGCAGTTCTTC
CASSLPGRFEQFF
>TRBJ1-5|TRBD1|TRBV6-2/TRBV6-3|few|18
TGTGCCAGCAGTTACCAAAGAGCTACAGGGGTTAGCAATCAGCCCCAGCATTTT
CASSYQRATGVSNQPQHF
>TRBJ1-2|.|TRBV6-2/TRBV6-3|many|14
TGTGCCAGCAGACTAGGACAAAACAGCTATGGCTACACCTTC
CASRLGQNSYGYTF
>TRBJ2-3|TRBD2|TRBV18|.|14
TGTGCCAGCTCTAACGGACTAGTCACAGATACGCAGTATTTT
CASSNGLVTDTQYF
>TRBJ2-3|.|TRBV20-1|.|17
TGCAGTGCTATTTGCTCCCAGGATCTTTCTAGCACAGATACGCAGTATTTT
CSAICSQDLSSTDTQYF
>TRBJ1-5|TRBD1|TRBV19|.|17
TGTGCCAGTACCCTAGACAGGGGTCGTCAGGGCAATCAGCCCCAGCATTTT
CASTLDRGRQGNQPQHF
>TRBJ2-1|TRBD1|TRBV7-9|many|13
TGTGCCAGCAGACAGGGGGCAAAGAATGAGCAGTTCTTC
CASRQGAKNEQFF
>TRBJ2-3|TRBD2|TRBV6-1|many|15
TGTGCCAGCAGTGAACTAGCGGGAAGCACAGATACGCAGTATTTT
CASSELAGSTDTQYF
>TRBJ2-7|.|TRBV20-1|.|14
TGCAGTTACCAGCGGATAAGAGGATCCTACGAGCAGTACTTC
CSYQRIRGSYEQYF
>TRBJ1-1|.|TRBV30|many|12
TGTGCCTGGAGTGTTCAGGACACTGAAGCTTTCTTT
CAWSVQDTEAFF
>TRBJ2-2|.|TRBV12-3/TRBV12-4|.|13
TGTGCCACCAAGTTTAGTCGTACCGGGGAGCTGTTTTTT
CATKFSRTGELFF
>TRBJ1-5|TRBD1|TRBV12-3/TRBV12-4|few|13
TGTGCCAGCAGTTTCGGACAGGATCAGCCCCAGCATTTT
CASSFGQDQPQHF
>TRBJ2-7|.|TRBV6-2/TRBV6-3|.|15
TGTGCCAGCACCCAAGCAGCGGGTCGGGGCTACGAGCAGTACTTC
CASTQAAGRGYEQYF
>TRBJ2-1|TRBD2|TRBV18|many|16
TGTGCCAGCTCACCACCTAGCGGGAGGGCCGTGGATGAGCAGTTCTTC
CASSPPSGRAVDEQFF
>TRBJ2-2|TRBD2|TRBV6-1|once|15
TGTGCCAGCACGATGAGGGAGGGCCGTAGCGGGGAGCTGTTTTTT
CASTMREGRSGELFF
>TRBJ1-2|TRBD1|TRBV2|many|17
TGTGCCAGCAGTGAAAGTCTTTATGGGTACAGGGGCTATGGCTACACCTTC
CASSESLYGYRGYGYTF
>TRBJ2-7|.|TRBV10-3|many|12
TGTGCCATCATGGGTGGAGGCTACGAGCAGTACTTC
CAIMGGGYEQYF
>TRBJ2-1|TRBD2|TRBV11-3|many|16
TGTGCCAGCAGCTCGAGGGGGACTAGCGGGAGTGGTGAGCAGTTCTTC
CASSSRGTSGSGEQFF
>TRBJ2-3|.|TRBV6-2/TRBV6-3|.|16
TGTGCCAGCAGTTACTCGTCGCACGACATCGCAGATACGCAGTATTTT
CASSYSSHDIADTQYF
>TRBJ2-7|.|TRBV27|.|15
TGTGCCAGCAGTTTACGGGGGCAGGGCTTTTACGAGCAGTACTTC
CASSLRGQGFYEQYF
>TRBJ2-7|TRBD2|TRBV7-8|.|16
TGTGCCAGCAGACCGCCGGGACTAGCGGAGTCCTACGAGCAGTACTTC
CASRPPGLAESYEQYF
>TRBJ1-2|.|TRBV27|many|14
TGTGCCAGCAGTTTATTCTTCGAGGGCTATGGCTACACCTTC
CASSLFFEGYGYTF
>TRBJ2-1|TRBD2|TRBV6-4|once|14
TGTGCCAGCAGCTTAGCGGGAGCCGCAGGTGAGCAGTTCTTC
CASSLAGAAGEQFF
>TRBJ1-1|.|TRBV7-3|.|16
TGTGCCAGCAGCTTGGACGGGGGGGCCATGAACACTGAAGCTTTCTTT
CASSLDGGAMNTEAFF
>TRBJ1-6|TRBD1|TRBV10-1|few|14
TGCGCCAGCAGGAGACAGGGTGATATTTCACCCCTCCACTTT
CASRRQGDISPLHF
>TRBJ1-2|TRBD1|TRBV28|many|18
TGTGCCAGCAGTTTAACTCTTGGTGTCGGGACAGGGTACTATGGCTACACCTTC
CASSLTLGVGTGYYGYTF
>TRBJ1-5|.|TRBV28|many|15
TGTGCCAGCAGTCCGCGGATGGCCAGCAATCAGCCCCAGCATTTT
CASSPRMASNQPQHF
>TRBJ1-4|.|TRBV5-1|.|16
TGCGCCAGCAGCTCCGGGAATTCGGGGGGGACTGAAAAACTGTTTTTT
CASSSGNSGGTEKLFF
>TRBJ1-1|.|TRBV7-2|many|12
TGTGCCAGCAGCTCACGGCAGGGTGAAGCTTTCTTT
CASSSRQGEAFF
>TRBJ2-7|.|TRBV20-1|many|13
TGCAGTGCAGAGCAACTAGGAGGCGGCGAGCAGTACTTC
CSAEQLGGGEQYF
>TRBJ2-1|.|TRBV9|few|14
TGTGCCAGCAGCGTAGACGGGAGTAGCGATGAGCAGTTCTTC
CASSVDGSSDEQFF
>TRBJ1-5|.|TRBV30|many|13
TGTGCCTGGAGTGTAGGAGAGGAGCAGCCCCAGCATTTT
CAWSVGEEQPQHF
>TRBJ2-7|.|TRBV7-2|few|13
TGTGCCAGCAGCTTAGGTCTTCAAACCGAGCAGTACTTC
CASSLGLQTEQYF
>TRBJ2-7|TRBD1|TRBV5-1|few|13
TGCGCCAGCAGCCCCGACAGGGGAAACGAGCAGTACTTC
CASSPDRGNEQYF
>TRBJ2-7|TRBD1|TRBV7-9|.|15
TGTGCCAGCAGCCCCCCTGGGGACAGCAACTACGGGCAGTACTTC
CASSPPGDSNYGQYF
>TRBJ1-4|.|TRBV30|many|12
TGTGCCTGGAGTGTATTGGGCGAAAAACTGTTTTTT
CAWSVLGEKLFF
>TRBJ2-2|.|TRBV12-3/TRBV12-4|few|11
TGTGCCAGCGCAGAACCCGGGGAGCTGTTTTTT
CASAEPGELFF
>TRBJ2-3|.|TRBV6-1|many|13
TGTGCCAGCCGGCCCTTACGCACAGATACGCAGTATTTT
CASRPLRTDTQYF
>TRBJ1-1|.|TRBV7-2|many|15
TGTGCCAGCAGCTTAGCAGGTATTTTGAACACTGAAGCTTTCTTT
CASSLAGILNTEAFF